These 32 T cell receptor beta chains were sequenced from one sample in a study of T cells in localized non-small cell lung cancer. Sequenced by immunoSEQ multiplex PCR; TCRdb stores in-frame clones only, minus some. The sample holds 20,000 to 30,000 clones, around 93% seen once. The source material was peripheral blood, sampled before any cancer treatment. The receptors shown here come from an older female donor with stage II squamous cell lung carcinoma.

The chain links TRBV19 to TRBJ1-1, with a tentative D call TRBD1 (5 bases). This CDR3 is 17 amino acids long. The germline V and J ends were trimmed by 5 bases and 1 base, with 20 bases remaining between them. Germline CDR1 is LNHDA and CDR2 is SQIVND (reference sequence). In nucleotides, the CDR3 is TGTGCCAGTAGTCGCCGGGGCAGACTACAACCGAACACTGAAGCTTTCTTT. Protein sequence: CASSRRGRLQPNTEAFF.

V is TRBV11-3 and J is TRBJ2-7; possible D gene TRBD2, 6 bases. The CDR3 loop spans 15 amino acids. The V gene lost 5 bases and the J gene lost 5 bases, with 19 bases spanning the gap. The germline V gene has CDR1 SGHNT and CDR2 YENEEA. The CDR3 is CASSRGYAGSHEQYF. CDR3 in DNA: TGTGCCAGCAGCCGGGGGTATGCGGGAAGCCACGAGCAGTACTTC.

The V call is TRBV19, the J call TRBJ2-3, with 8 bases identical to TRBD2. Germline CDR1 LNHDA, CDR2 SQIVND (reference sequence). The CDR3 runs to 20 residues. The V gene end was trimmed by 4 bases and the J gene end by 8 bases; junction bases not matched to a gene: 26. The CDR3 reads CASSNPGLAFELGSYSTQYF. The CDR3 DNA reads TGTGCCAGTAGTAATCCCGGACTAGCATTCGAGCTAGGCTCTTACAGTACGCAGTATTTT.

The table lists this clone with a count of one. The V and J genes are TRBV18 and TRBJ2-2; 8 bases are a match to TRBD1. CDR3 length: 16 residues. Germline lookup yields CDR1 KGHSH and CDR2 LQKENI. The J segment lost 3 bases and the V segment lost 2 bases, leaving 5 bases of the junction unmatched. This chain's CDR3 is CASSPTSGGDTGELFF. The CDR3 bases are TGTGCCAGCTCACCAACGTCAGGGGGCGACACCGGGGAGCTGTTTTTT.

The CDR3 coding sequence is TGTGCCAGCAGCCTTCGAACCCCCTACGAGCAGTACTTC. Encoded protein: CASSLRTPYEQYF. The genes are TRBV11-1 and TRBJ2-7; no firm D call. The CDR3 sequence is 13 residues long. V was clipped by 5 bases and J by 2 bases, with 10 bases between them. Germline CDR1 and CDR2: SGHAT and FQDESV (reference sequence).

This rearrangement joins TRBV30 to TRBJ1-5, with 7 bases matching TRBD1. The CDR3 runs 14 residues. Per the germline V gene, CDR1 is GTSNPN and CDR2 is SVGIG (reference sequence). The J segment lost 3 bases and the V segment lost 0 bases, leaving 2 bases of the junction unmatched. DNA of the CDR3: TGTGCCTGGAGTGTCGGGACAGTCAATCAGCCCCAGCATTTT. Residues: CAWSVGTVNQPQHF.

The V call is TRBV27, the J call TRBJ2-3; D gene uncertain. Deletions cut 4 bases from V and 1 base from J, with 12 bases between. The CDR3 length is 15 residues. Per the germline V gene, CDR1 is MNHEY and CDR2 is SMNVEV (reference sequence). This CDR3 reads CASSSHKSGTDTQYF. The DNA for the CDR3 is TGTGCCAGCAGTTCACATAAATCGGGCACAGATACGCAGTATTTT.

This sequence joins TRBV6-6 and TRBJ2-1; D is undetermined. The CDR3 is made up of 15 amino acids. V gave up 6 bases and J gave up 9 bases, with 21 bases separating them. The germline CDR1 and CDR2 sequences are MNHNY and SVGAGI (reference sequence). The CDR3 DNA reads as TGTGCCAGCAGCCCCCTCTTGGGATCCGGCAGTGAGCAGTTCTTC. It encodes CASSPLLGSGSEQFF.

The gene calls are TRBV6-6 and TRBJ1-2, with TRBD1 identical over 9 bases. From germline, CDR1 is MNHNY and CDR2 SVGAGI (reference sequence). This CDR3 contains 15 residues. The J segment lost 2 bases and the V segment lost 2 bases, leaving 3 bases of the junction unmatched. Here the CDR3 DNA reads TGTGCCAGCAGTTACGGACAGGGGAGAAACTATGGCTACACCTTC. Protein sequence: CASSYGQGRNYGYTF.

The rearrangement uses TRBV7-6 and TRBJ2-5; D ambiguous. This CDR3 is 13 amino acids long. V shed 5 bases and J shed 7 bases, with 14 bases lying between them. Germline V gives CDR1 SGHVS, CDR2 FNYEAQ. The CDR3 here is CASSPEYALTQYF. CDR3 DNA sequence: TGTGCCAGCAGCCCCGAATACGCGTTGACCCAGTACTTC.

The chain combines TRBV18 with TRBJ1-5, with a weak D call TRBD1 (5 bases). The CDR3 is made up of 18 amino acids. Germline CDR1 is KGHSH and CDR2 is LQKENI. The V gene lost 2 bases and the J gene lost 0 bases, with 17 bases spanning the gap. The CDR3 region is CASSPTGQGFYSNQPQHF. The CDR3 nucleotides read TGTGCCAGCTCACCAACGGGGCAGGGCTTTTATAGCAATCAGCCCCAGCATTTT.

The chain employs TRBV5-1 and TRBJ2-7; D unresolved. V dropped 1 base and J dropped 4 bases, with 12 bases sitting between them. Per germline, CDR1 SGHRS and CDR2 YFSETQ. This CDR3 spans 14 amino acids. The DNA for the CDR3 is TGCGCCAGCAGCTTGAAAAATGGGTTATACGAGCAGTACTTC. Its protein product is CASSLKNGLYEQYF.

Turning to this clone: Germline is not matched at one junction end, which may reflect a read error. J is TRBJ1-2 and V is TRBV5-1; D may be TRBD1 (5 bases). The CDR3 length is 14 residues. CDR1 is SGHRS and CDR2 is YFSETQ in the germline V gene. As DNA, the CDR3 is TGCGCCGGCAGCTTGTCTGGGGGGAACTATGGCTACACCTTC. Translation: CAGSLSGGNYGYTF.

A single count supports this clone. The chain couples TRBV5-5 to TRBJ1-3; D might be TRBD1 (5 bases). Germline V lookup: CDR1 SGHKS, CDR2 YYEKEE (reference sequence). V lost 1 base, J lost 8 bases, and 16 bases lay in between. CDR3 length: 15 amino acids. CDR3 protein: CASSLSARQGYTIYF. CDR3 DNA: TGTGCCAGCAGCTTGAGCGCGAGGCAGGGCTACACCATATATTTT.

The chain carries TRBV29-1 and TRBJ2-1; D remains ambiguous. The CDR3 spans 10 residues. In germline, CDR1 is SQVTM, CDR2 ANQGSEA. V was shortened by 4 bases and J by 6 bases, with 4 bases between the two germline ends. The CDR3 DNA follows: TGCAGCGTTGTTGTCAATGAGCAGTTCTTC. This codes for CSVVVNEQFF.

The chain joins TRBV9 to TRBJ1-1; no definite D call. This CDR3 is built from 13 residues. CDR1 and CDR2 from the germline V gene are SGDLS and YYNGEE. V lost 0 bases and J lost 1, with 4 bases in between. In DNA, the CDR3 is TGTGCCAGCAGCGTAGCCAGGAACACTGAAGCTTTCTTT. It codes for CASSVARNTEAFF.

The genes are TRBV11-2 and TRBJ2-5; possibly TRBD2 for D (6 bases). The V end lost 10 bases, the J end lost 2 bases, and 17 bases lay between the germline ends. The length of the CDR3 is 14 residues. CDR1 and CDR2 (germline): SGHAT, FQNNGV. The CDR3 nucleotides are TGTGCCACCTCACAGCGGGCCACACAAGAGACCCAGTACTTC. Protein: CATSQRATQETQYF.

The chain has TRBV5-1 and TRBJ2-2; 9 bases are shared with TRBD1. The J segment lost 3 bases and the V segment lost 5 bases, leaving 5 bases of the junction unmatched. The CDR3 is made up of 15 amino acids. Germline CDR1 and CDR2: SGHRS and YFSETQ. In nucleotides, the CDR3 is TGCGCCAGCAGGTGGGGACAGGGTTACACCGGGGAGCTGTTTTTT. As protein: CASRWGQGYTGELFF.

The chain is built from TRBV7-3 and TRBJ2-3; D not certain. The CDR3 length is 15 residues. Germline V gene data show CDR1 as SGHTA and CDR2 as FQGTGA. V was shortened by 3 bases and J by 2 bases, with 12 bases between the two germline ends. CDR3 protein: CASSFSTPDTDTQYF. Written as DNA, the CDR3 is TGTGCCAGCAGCTTCTCAACCCCCGACACAGATACGCAGTATTTT.

J is TRBJ2-3 and V is TRBV6-4; maybe TRBD2 (6 bases). Germline values: CDR1 MRHNA, CDR2 SNTAGT. The CDR3 is 18 residues long. Trimming removed 8 bases from V and 0 bases from J, with 24 bases in between. CDR3 amino acids: CASGSRSWGDPSTDTQYF. The CDR3 nucleotides read TGTGCCAGCGGGAGCCGAAGCTGGGGGGACCCTAGCACAGATACGCAGTATTTT.

This sequence joins TRBV18 and TRBJ2-2; no clear D gene. Germline-derived CDR1 and CDR2 are KGHSH and LQKENI. The V gene lost 0 bases and the J gene lost 6 bases, with 8 bases spanning the gap. The CDR3 is 14 amino acids. The CDR3 loop reads CASSPPPGSGELFF. CDR3 bases: TGTGCCAGCTCACCACCCCCCGGATCCGGGGAGCTGTTTTTT.

This chain links TRBV28 with TRBJ2-3; 12 bases line up with TRBD2. The CDR3 contains 17 residues. Germline V lookup: CDR1 MDHEN, CDR2 SYDVKM. V lost 4 bases and J lost 8; bases outside the gene matches: 13. The CDR3 coding sequence is TGTGCCAGCAGTTACCCCCGGGCTAGCGGGGGGGCCAGTACGCAGTATTTT. It yields the protein CASSYPRASGGASTQYF.

V is TRBV7-2 and J is TRBJ2-1, with TRBD2 matching 13 bases. Germline V gene data show CDR1 as SGHTA and CDR2 as FQGNSA. V dropped 5 bases and J dropped 14; count of bases not matched to a gene: 12. This CDR3 spans 15 amino acids. This chain's CDR3 is CASSAGLAGDSREFF. The CDR3 DNA reads as TGTGCCAGCAGCGCCGGACTAGCGGGGGACTCGCGGGAGTTCTTC.

CDR3 sequence reads: CASSLFKGQGYNEQFF. DNA of the CDR3: TGTGCCAGCAGCTTATTCAAGGGACAGGGATACAATGAGCAGTTCTTC. V and J are TRBV7-3 and TRBJ2-1; 9 nucleotides line up with TRBD1. The CDR3 length is 16 residues. From germline, CDR1 is SGHTA and CDR2 FQGTGA. V shed 2 bases, J shed 4 bases, and the junction held 6 bases outside the gene matches. The whole variable domain, filled in from reference TRBV7-3 and TRBJ2-1, reads GAGVSQTPSNKVTEKGKYVELRCDPISGHTALYWYRQSLGQGPEFLIYFQGTGAADDSGLPNDRFFAVRPEGSVSTLKIQRTERGDSAVYLCASSLFKGQGYNEQFFGPGTRLTVL.

The CDR3 loop is CASSPTGLGFTDTQYF. The CDR3 DNA sequence: TGTGCCAGCTCACCTACTGGGTTGGGGTTTACAGATACGCAGTATTTT. The chain couples TRBV18 to TRBJ2-3; D call uncertain. Trimming removed 3 bases from V and 3 bases from J, with 16 bases in between. CDR3 size: 16 residues. Germline assignment: CDR1 KGHSH and CDR2 LQKENI.

The chain couples TRBV5-1 to TRBJ2-3; 9 positions agree with TRBD2. The germline V gene encodes CDR1 SGHRS and CDR2 YFSETQ. With V trimmed by 0 bases and J by 7 bases, 6 bases remained unmatched. This CDR3 spans 15 amino acids. This CDR3 is CASSLVVAGAYTQYF. CDR3 nucleotide sequence: TGCGCCAGCAGCTTGGTGGTAGCGGGGGCATATACGCAGTATTTT.

This clone was picked up one time. This chain joins TRBV28 and TRBJ1-2; D remains ambiguous. This CDR3 has 12 residues. The germline gives CDR1 MDHEN, CDR2 SYDVKM. The germline V and J ends were trimmed by 7 bases and 8 bases, with 14 bases remaining between them. This CDR3 reads CASTSLQQGYTF. The CDR3 region has the DNA TGTGCCAGCACTTCCTTACAGCAAGGCTACACCTTC.

This clone was detected once. This chain links TRBV19 with TRBJ2-1, with TRBD2 matching 7 bases. The CDR3 is 13 amino acids. CDR1 and CDR2 (germline): LNHDA, SQIVND (reference sequence). The junction had 4 bases not matched to a gene; V was cut back by 4 bases and J by 7 bases. The CDR3 nucleotides read TGTGCCAGTAGTAGACTAGCCCATAATGAGCAGTTCTTC. This codes for CASSRLAHNEQFF.

The chain has TRBV7-3 and TRBJ1-1; no clear D gene. CDR3 size: 15 residues. Trimming stripped 3 bases from V and 1 base from J, with 12 bases between. Per germline, CDR1 SGHTA and CDR2 FQGTGA. CDR3 DNA sequence: TGTGCCAGCAGCTTGAACAGCCTGCCGAACACTGAAGCTTTCTTT. Amino acid sequence: CASSLNSLPNTEAFF.

This clone was seen just once. A junction boundary mismatches the germline segment, possibly from a read error. This chain connects TRBV6-1 to TRBJ2-2; TRBD2 aligns across 9 bases. CDR1 and CDR2 (germline): MNHNS, SASEGT. The CDR3 is 14 residues long. The CDR3 DNA follows: TGTGCCAGCGGGAGCGGGAGGAACGCCGGGGAGCTGTTTTTT. It codes for CASGSGRNAGELFF.

The gene calls are TRBV19 and TRBJ1-3, with unresolved D. The length of the CDR3 is 17 residues. Germline CDR1 and CDR2: LNHDA and SQIVND (reference sequence). V shed 1 base and J shed 2 bases, with 15 bases lying between them. The CDR3 is CASSIGVGVGAGNTIYF. CDR3 DNA sequence: TGTGCCAGTAGTATAGGCGTCGGGGTCGGCGCTGGAAACACCATATATTTT.

The chain links TRBV5-6 to TRBJ2-3; no clear D gene. V lost 5 bases, J lost 0 bases, and 10 bases lay in between. CDR1 is SGHDT and CDR2 is YYEEEE in the germline V gene. This CDR3 spans 14 amino acids. The CDR3 DNA reads TGTGCCAGCAGTTCCGGGTCTAGCACAGATACGCAGTATTTT. It is translated as CASSSGSSTDTQYF.